This T cell receptor (beta chain) came from a study of OX40 agonist ivuxolimab in advanced cancers. Study-level background: In this cohort, patients received ivuxolimab, an agonistic anti-OX40 (CD134) antibody. Findings and caveats of the study: Near-lowest levels of clonal expansion characterized partial responders at 0.1-3.0 mg/kg.

Some clones are missing from TCRdb's copy, which holds only in-frame ones; the method was immunoSEQ multiplex PCR. The sample consists of tens of thousands of clones, 85% to 95% of them appearing once. Points on this clone: The antigen is not known.

CDR3 length: 13 amino acids. V lost 5 bases and J lost 4; bases outside the gene matches: 4. Germline CDR1 SQVTM, CDR2 ANQGSEA. The starting material was CD4+ or CD8+ T cells sorted from blood, obtained in a trial of the OX40 agonist ivuxolimab. V and J are TRBV29-1 and TRBJ1-4, with 7 positions matching TRBD1. The receptor's source is an adult with an advanced solid tumor such as melanoma, head and neck, liver or kidney cancer. CDR3 loop: CSVWGQNNEKLFF. CDR3 in DNA: TGCAGCGTTTGGGGACAGAATAATGAAAAACTGTTTTTT.